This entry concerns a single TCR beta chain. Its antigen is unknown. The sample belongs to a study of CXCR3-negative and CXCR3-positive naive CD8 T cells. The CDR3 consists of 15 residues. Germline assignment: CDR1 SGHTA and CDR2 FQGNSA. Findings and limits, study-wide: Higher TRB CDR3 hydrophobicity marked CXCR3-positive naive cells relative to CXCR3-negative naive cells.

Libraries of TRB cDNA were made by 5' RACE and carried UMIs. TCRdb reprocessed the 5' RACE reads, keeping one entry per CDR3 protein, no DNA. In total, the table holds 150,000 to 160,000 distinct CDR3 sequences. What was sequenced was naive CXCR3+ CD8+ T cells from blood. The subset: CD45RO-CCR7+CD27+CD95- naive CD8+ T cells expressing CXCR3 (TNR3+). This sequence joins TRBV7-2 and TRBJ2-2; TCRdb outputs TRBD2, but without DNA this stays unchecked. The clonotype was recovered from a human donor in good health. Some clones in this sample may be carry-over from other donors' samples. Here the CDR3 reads CASSLAPGGSGELFF.